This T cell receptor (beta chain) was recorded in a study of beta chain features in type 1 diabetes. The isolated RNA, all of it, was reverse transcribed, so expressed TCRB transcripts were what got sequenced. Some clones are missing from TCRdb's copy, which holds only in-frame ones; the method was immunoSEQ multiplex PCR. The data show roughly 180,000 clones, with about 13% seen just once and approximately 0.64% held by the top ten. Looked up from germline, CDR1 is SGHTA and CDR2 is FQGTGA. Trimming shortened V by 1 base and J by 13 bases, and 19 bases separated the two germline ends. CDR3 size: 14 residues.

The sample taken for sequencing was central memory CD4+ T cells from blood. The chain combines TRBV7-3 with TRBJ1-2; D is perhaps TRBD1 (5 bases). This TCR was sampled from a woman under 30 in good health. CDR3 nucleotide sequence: TGTGCCAGCAGCTTAAGTAGGCAGGGCTCCTCTATCACCTTC. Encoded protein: CASSLSRQGSSITF. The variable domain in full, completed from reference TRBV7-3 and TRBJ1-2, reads GAGVSQTPSNKVTEKGKYVELRCDPISGHTALYWYRQSLGQGPEFLIYFQGTGAADDSGLPNDRFFAVRPEGSVSTLKIQRTERGDSAVYLCASSLSRQGSSITFGSGTRLTVV.